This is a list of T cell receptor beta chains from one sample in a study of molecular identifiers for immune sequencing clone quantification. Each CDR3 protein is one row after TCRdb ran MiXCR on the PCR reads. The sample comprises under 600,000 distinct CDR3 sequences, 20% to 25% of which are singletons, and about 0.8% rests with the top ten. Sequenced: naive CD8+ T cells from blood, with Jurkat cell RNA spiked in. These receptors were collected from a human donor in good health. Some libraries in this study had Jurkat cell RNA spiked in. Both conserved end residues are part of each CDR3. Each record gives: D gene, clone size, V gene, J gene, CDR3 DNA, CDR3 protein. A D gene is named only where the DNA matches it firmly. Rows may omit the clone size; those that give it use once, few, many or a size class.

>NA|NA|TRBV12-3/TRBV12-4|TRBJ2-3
TGTGCCAGCAGTGCCCGGGCCTACCTCGGGACAGATACGCAGTATTTT
CASSARAYLGTDTQYF
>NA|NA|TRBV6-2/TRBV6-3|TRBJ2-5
TGTGCCAGCAGATCTCCCCTGGCGGGACGACAAGAGACCCAGTACTTC
CASRSPLAGRQETQYF
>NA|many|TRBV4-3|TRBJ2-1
TGCGCCAGCAGCCAAGATGCACTAGCAGGGGATGAGCAGTTCTTC
CASSQDALAGDEQFF
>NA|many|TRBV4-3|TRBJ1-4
TGCGCCAGCAGCCAAGTTATCCGGAATGAAAAACTGTTTTTT
CASSQVIRNEKLFF
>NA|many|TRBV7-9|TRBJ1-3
TGTGCCAGCAGCTTAGGTGCTGCAGTTGGAAACACCATATATTTT
CASSLGAAVGNTIYF
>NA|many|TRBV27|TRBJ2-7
TGTGCCAGCAGTCCTATCGGGCAGGGCGCGGTCTACGAGCAGTACTTC
CASSPIGQGAVYEQYF
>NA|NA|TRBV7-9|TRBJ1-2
TGTGCCAGCAGCTTAGCCCCGTATTTTGTGGAGGAACAGGGATGGAACTGTGGCTACACCTTC
CASSLAPYFVEEQGWNCGYTF
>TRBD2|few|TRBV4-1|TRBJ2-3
TGCGCCAGCAGCCAAGACCCGGGACTAGCGGGCACAGATACGCAGTATTTT
CASSQDPGLAGTDTQYF
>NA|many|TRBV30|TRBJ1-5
TGTGCCTGGAGTGTACGGGGCAATCAGCCCCAGCATTTT
CAWSVRGNQPQHF
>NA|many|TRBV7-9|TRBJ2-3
TGTGCCAGCAGCCACTCGAGCGCAGATACGCAGTATTTT
CASSHSSADTQYF
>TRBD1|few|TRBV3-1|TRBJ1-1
TGTGCCAGCAGCTTGGGACAGTGGAACACTGAAGCTTTCTTT
CASSLGQWNTEAFF
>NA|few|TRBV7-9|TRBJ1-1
TGTGCCAGCAGCGGAAGGACAGATAACACTGAAGCTTTCTTT
CASSGRTDNTEAFF
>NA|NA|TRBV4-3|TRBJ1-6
TGCGCCAGCAGCCAAGACAGGGAATTGTACAATTCACCCCTCCACTTT
CASSQDRELYNSPLHF
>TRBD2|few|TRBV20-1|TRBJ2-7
TGCAGTGCTAGAGATGGTGGCGGGGGGCAACCCTACGAGCAGTACTTC
CSARDGGGGQPYEQYF
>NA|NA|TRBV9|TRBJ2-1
TGTGCCAGTCATGGGGGTGGTGAGCAGTTCTTC
CASHGGGEQFF
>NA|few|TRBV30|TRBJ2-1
TGTGCCTGGAGTGTAGGCCCAAATGAGCAGTTCTTC
CAWSVGPNEQFF
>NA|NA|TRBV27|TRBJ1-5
TGTGCCAGCAGTTTTGGGGGGTCGGGTCAGCCCCAGCATTTT
CASSFGGSGQPQHF
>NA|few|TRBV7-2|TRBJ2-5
TGTGCCAGCAGCCAATTAGGGGGGCTTGGGGAGACCCAGTACTTC
CASSQLGGLGETQYF
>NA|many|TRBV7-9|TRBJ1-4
TGTGCCAGCAGCTCAAATGACGGCGCAACTAATGAAAAACTGTTTTTT
CASSSNDGATNEKLFF
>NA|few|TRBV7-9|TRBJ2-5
TGTGCCAGCAGCCCTCCAGGGGAAGAGACCCAGTACTTC
CASSPPGEETQYF
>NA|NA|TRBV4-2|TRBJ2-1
TGTGCCAGCAGCCAAGAAAGTTCTGAGCAGTTCTTC
CASSQESSEQFF
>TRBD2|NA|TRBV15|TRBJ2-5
TGTGCCACCAGCAGAGATCTCCCTAGCGGGAGTTTAGAGACCCAGTACTTC
CATSRDLPSGSLETQYF
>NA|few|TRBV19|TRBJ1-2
TGTGCCAGTAGTCCCGGGACACGAGTTTCCTACACCTTC
CASSPGTRVSYTF
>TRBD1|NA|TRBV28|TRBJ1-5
TGTGACAGCAGTTCGGGACAGAATAGCAATCAGCCCCAGCATTTT
CDSSSGQNSNQPQHF
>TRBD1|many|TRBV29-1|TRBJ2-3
TGCAGCGGCACCTTCCTCCAGGGGGCATGGGCAGATACGCAGTATTTT
CSGTFLQGAWADTQYF
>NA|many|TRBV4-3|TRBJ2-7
TGCGCCAGCAGCCAAGATAGGTCCGGGGCAAGCTCCTACGAGCAGTACTTC
CASSQDRSGASSYEQYF
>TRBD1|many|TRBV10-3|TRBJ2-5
TGTGCCATCAATGGACAGGTACAAGAGACCCAGTACTTC
CAINGQVQETQYF
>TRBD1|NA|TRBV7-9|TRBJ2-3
TGTGCCAGCAGCCTGGACAGGGAGTTCCCCCTTTATACGCGGTATTTT
CASSLDREFPLYTRYF
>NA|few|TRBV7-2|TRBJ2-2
TGTGCCAGCAGCTTAGTGCCACCCGGGACATCTTTAAACACCGGGGAGCTGTTTTTT
CASSLVPPGTSLNTGELFF
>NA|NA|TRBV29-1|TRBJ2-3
TGCAGCGTTGAAGACCCGGCTTGGGGGACAGATACGCAGTATTTT
CSVEDPAWGTDTQYF
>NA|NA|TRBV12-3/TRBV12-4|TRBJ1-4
TGTGCCAGCTGTAGGGCAGAAGATAATGAAAAACTGTTTTTT
CASCRAEDNEKLFF
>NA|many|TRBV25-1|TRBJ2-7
TGTGCCAGCAGTGAAGGGAGCGAGCAGTACTTC
CASSEGSEQYF
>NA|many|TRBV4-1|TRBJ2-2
TGCGCCAGCAGCGATAACGGGGAGCTGTTTTTT
CASSDNGELFF
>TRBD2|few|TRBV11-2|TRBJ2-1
TGTGCCAGCAGCCTATGGACTAGCGGGGACCCCTTCCAGTTCTTC
CASSLWTSGDPFQFF
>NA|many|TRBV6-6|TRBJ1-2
TGTGCCAGCACTTCACAGTGGCACTATGGCTACACCTTC
CASTSQWHYGYTF
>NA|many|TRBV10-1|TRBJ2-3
TGCGCCAGCAGTGAGTCTCCGGACCTTCTGTATTTT
CASSESPDLLYF
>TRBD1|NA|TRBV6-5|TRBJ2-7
TGTGCCAGCAGTTCCCTCCGGGACAGGCCCTACGAGCAGTACTTC
CASSSLRDRPYEQYF
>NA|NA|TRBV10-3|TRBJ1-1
TGTGCCATCAGTGAGCCCTGGCTGGAGGGCAACACTGAAGCTTTCTTT
CAISEPWLEGNTEAFF
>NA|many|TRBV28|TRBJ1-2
TGTGCCAGCACCCAAAACTCCCCAGGGGAATGGTATGGCTACACCTTC
CASTQNSPGEWYGYTF
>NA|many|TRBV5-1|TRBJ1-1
TGCGCCAGCAGCTTTTCTGGGGCGAACACTGAAGCTTTCTTT
CASSFSGANTEAFF
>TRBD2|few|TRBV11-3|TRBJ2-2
TGTGCCAGCAGCTTGGCTAGCGGGAGCGGGGAGCTGTTTTTT
CASSLASGSGELFF
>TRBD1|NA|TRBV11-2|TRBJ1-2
TGTGCCAGCAGCTTTCAAGTGACAGGGGGTTCCTGGGGACGGGGCTACACCTTC
CASSFQVTGGSWGRGYTF
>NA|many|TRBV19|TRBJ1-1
TGTGCCAGTTTCAGAATCAGGGACCTATACACTGAAGCTTTCTTT
CASFRIRDLYTEAFF
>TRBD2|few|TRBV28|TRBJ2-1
TGTGCCAGCAGTTTAACTAATAGCGGGAGCCACAATGAGCAGTTCTTC
CASSLTNSGSHNEQFF
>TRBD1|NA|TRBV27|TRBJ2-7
TGTGCCAGCAGTACCGTTGGGGGGACAGGGACCTACGAGCAGTACTTC
CASSTVGGTGTYEQYF
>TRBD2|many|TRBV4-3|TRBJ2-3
TGCGCCAGCAGCCAAGATAGCGGGGTCACAGATACGCAGTATTTT
CASSQDSGVTDTQYF
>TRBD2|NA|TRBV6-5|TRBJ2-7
TGTGCCAGCAGTTACGGAGGCGGGGGGGCCTACGAGCAGTACTTC
CASSYGGGGAYEQYF
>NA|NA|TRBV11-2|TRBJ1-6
TGTGCCAGCAGCTTCGGCCTAGCCTCCTATAATTCACCCCTCCACTTT
CASSFGLASYNSPLHF
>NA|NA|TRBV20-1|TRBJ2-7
TGCAGTGCAAATCGGGGAGGGGGCGAGCAGTACTTC
CSANRGGGEQYF
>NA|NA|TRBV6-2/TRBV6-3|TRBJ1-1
TGTGCCAGCAGTATAGAGAACACTGAAGCTTTCTTT
CASSIENTEAFF